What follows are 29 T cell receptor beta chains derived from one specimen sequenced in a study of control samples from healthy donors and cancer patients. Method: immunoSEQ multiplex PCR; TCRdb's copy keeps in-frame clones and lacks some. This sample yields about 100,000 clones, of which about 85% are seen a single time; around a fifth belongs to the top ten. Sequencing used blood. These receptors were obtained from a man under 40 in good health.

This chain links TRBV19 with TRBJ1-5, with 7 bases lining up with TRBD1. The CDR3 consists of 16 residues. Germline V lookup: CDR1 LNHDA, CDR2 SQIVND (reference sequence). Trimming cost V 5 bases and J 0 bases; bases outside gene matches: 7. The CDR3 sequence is CASSARTGISNQPQHF. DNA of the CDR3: TGTGCCAGTAGTGCTAGGACAGGTATTAGCAATCAGCCCCAGCATTTT.

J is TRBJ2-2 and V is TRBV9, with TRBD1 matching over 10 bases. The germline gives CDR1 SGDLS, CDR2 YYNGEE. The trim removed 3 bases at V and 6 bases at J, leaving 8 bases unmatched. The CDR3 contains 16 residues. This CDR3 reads CASSEPGQGLPGELFF. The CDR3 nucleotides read TGTGCCAGCAGCGAACCGGGACAGGGGTTACCCGGGGAGCTGTTTTTT.

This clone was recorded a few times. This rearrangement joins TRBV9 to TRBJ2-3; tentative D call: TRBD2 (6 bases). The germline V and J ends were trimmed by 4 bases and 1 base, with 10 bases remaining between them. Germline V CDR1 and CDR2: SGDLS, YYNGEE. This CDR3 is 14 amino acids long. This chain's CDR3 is CASSRPGGTDTQYF. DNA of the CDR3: TGTGCCAGCAGCCGCCCGGGGGGCACAGATACGCAGTATTTT.

The CDR3 bases are TGTGCCAGCAGCACGCCGGGATATCGTTCACCCCTCCACTTT. Translating it yields CASSTPGYRSPLHF. The chain has TRBV5-6 and TRBJ1-6, with D hard to call. Per the germline V gene, CDR1 is SGHDT and CDR2 is YYEEEE. With 4 bases removed from V and 9 bases from J, the gap between germline ends came to 14 bases. The CDR3 has 14 amino acids.

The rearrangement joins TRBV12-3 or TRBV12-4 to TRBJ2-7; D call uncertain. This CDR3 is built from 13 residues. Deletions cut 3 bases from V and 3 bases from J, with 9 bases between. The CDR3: CASSFYTSYEQYF. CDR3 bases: TGTGCCAGCAGTTTTTATACCAGCTACGAGCAGTACTTC.

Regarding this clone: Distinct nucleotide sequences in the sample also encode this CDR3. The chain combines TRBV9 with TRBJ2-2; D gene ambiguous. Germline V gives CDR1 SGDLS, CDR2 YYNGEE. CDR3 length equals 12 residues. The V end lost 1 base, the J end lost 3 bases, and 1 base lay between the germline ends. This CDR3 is CASSVYTGELFF. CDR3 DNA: TGTGCCAGCAGCGTATACACCGGGGAGCTGTTTTTT.

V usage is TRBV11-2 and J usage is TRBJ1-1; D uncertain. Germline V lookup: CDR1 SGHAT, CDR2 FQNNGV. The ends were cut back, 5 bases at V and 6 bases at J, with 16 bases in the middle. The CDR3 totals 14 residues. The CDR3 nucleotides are TGTGCCAGCAGCAGAGACACGGGGAAAGCTGAAGCTTTCTTT. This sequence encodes CASSRDTGKAEAFF.

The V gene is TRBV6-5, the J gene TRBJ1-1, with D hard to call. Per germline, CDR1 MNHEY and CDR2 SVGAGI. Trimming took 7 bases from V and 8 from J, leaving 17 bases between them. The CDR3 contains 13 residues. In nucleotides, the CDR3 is TGTGCCAGCAAGGCCCTTAGACCAAACGAAGCTTTCTTT. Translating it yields CASKALRPNEAFF.

This CDR3 reads CASSHHPQRNTEAFF. The CDR3 nucleotides read TGTGCCAGCAGTCACCACCCCCAGAGGAACACTGAAGCTTTCTTT. The V and J genes are TRBV28 and TRBJ1-1; no clear D gene. The V gene lost 5 bases and the J gene lost 1 base, with 14 bases spanning the gap. From germline, CDR1 is MDHEN and CDR2 SYDVKM. The CDR3 runs 15 residues.

The CDR3 DNA reads TGTGCCAGCAGCTTGACAGGGGTAACTAATGAAAAACTGTTTTTT. This codes for CASSLTGVTNEKLFF. The chain uses TRBV5-6 and TRBJ1-4, with 7 nucleotides matching TRBD1. In germline, CDR1 is SGHDT, CDR2 YYEEEE. V was clipped by 1 base and J by 1 base; unmatched bases: 1. This CDR3 region has 15 residues.

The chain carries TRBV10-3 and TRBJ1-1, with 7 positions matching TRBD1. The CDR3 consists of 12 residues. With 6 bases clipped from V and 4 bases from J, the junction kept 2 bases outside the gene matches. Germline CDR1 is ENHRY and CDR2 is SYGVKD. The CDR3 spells CAIRTGPTEAFF. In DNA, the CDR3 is TGTGCCATCAGGACAGGGCCCACTGAAGCTTTCTTT.

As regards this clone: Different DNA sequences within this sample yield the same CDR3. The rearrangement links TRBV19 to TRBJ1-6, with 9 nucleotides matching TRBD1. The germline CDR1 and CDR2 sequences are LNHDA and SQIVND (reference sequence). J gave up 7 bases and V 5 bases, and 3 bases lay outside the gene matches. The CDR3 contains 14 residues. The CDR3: CASSLGTGNSPLHF. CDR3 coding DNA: TGTGCCAGTAGTCTGGGGACAGGGAATTCACCCCTCCACTTT.

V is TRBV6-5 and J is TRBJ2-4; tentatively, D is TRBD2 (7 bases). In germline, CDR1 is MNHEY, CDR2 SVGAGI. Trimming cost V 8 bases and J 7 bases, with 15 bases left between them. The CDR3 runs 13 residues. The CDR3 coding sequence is TGTGCCAGCGCCGGGGGGCAGGGGAACATTCAGTACTTC. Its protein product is CASAGGQGNIQYF.

CDR3 nucleotides: TGTGCCAGCAGCGCCTCTCTAGGGGCCCAGTACTTC. It yields the protein CASSASLGAQYF. V and J are TRBV9 and TRBJ2-5; D perhaps matches TRBD1 (5 bases). Germline V gene sequence: CDR1 SGDLS, CDR2 YYNGEE. The germline V and J ends were trimmed by 3 bases and 9 bases, with 12 bases remaining between them. The CDR3 length is 12 residues.

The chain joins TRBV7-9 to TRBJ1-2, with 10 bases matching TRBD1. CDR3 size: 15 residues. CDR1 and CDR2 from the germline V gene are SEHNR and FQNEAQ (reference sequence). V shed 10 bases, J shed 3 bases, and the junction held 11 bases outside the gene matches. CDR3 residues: CATQGRTGGYYGYTF. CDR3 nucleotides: TGTGCCACCCAGGGCCGGACAGGGGGGTACTATGGCTACACCTTC.

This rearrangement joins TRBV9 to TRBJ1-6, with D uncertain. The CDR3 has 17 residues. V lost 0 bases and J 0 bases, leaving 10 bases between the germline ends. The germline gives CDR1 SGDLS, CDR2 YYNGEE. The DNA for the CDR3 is TGTGCCAGCAGCGTAGCAAAAGGTAGCTCCTATAATTCACCCCTCCACTTT. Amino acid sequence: CASSVAKGSSYNSPLHF.

The CDR3 here is CASSLSDSYGYTF. CDR3 bases: TGCGCCAGCAGCCTATCGGACAGCTATGGCTACACCTTC. This rearrangement joins TRBV5-1 to TRBJ1-2; D is possibly TRBD1 (6 bases). V lost 4 bases to trimming and J lost 4 bases, with 11 bases between them. This CDR3 spans 13 amino acids. Per the germline V gene, CDR1 is SGHRS and CDR2 is YFSETQ.

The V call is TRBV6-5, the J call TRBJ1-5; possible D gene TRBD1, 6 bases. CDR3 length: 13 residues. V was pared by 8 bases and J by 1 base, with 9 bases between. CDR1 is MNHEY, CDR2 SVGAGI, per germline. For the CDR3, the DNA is TGTGCCAGCTGCGGGGGCAGCAATCAGCCCCAGCATTTT. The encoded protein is CASCGGSNQPQHF.

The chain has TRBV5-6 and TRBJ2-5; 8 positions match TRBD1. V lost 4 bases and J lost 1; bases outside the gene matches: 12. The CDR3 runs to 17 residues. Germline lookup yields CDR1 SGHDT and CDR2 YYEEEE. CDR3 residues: CASSDSHRTGIQETQYF. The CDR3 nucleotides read TGTGCCAGCAGCGATTCTCACCGGACAGGGATCCAAGAGACCCAGTACTTC.

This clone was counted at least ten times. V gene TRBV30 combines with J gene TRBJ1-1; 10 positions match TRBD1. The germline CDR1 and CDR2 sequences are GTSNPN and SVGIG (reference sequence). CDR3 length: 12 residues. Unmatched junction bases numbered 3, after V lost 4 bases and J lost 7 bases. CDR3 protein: CAWTRDRGEAFF. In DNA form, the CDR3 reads TGTGCCTGGACAAGGGACAGGGGTGAAGCTTTCTTT.

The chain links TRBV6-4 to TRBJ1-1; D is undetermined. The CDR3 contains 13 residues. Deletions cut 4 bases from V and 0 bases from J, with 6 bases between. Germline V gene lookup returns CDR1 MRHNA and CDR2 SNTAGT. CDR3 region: CASSVTLNTEAFF. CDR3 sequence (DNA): TGTGCCAGCAGTGTTACTCTGAACACTGAAGCTTTCTTT.

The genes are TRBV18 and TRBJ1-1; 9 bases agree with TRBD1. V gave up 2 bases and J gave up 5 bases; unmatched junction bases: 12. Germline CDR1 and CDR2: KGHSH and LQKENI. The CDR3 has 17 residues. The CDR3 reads CASSPAQMTGGSTEAFF. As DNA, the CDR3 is TGTGCCAGCTCACCAGCCCAGATGACAGGGGGATCGACTGAAGCTTTCTTT.

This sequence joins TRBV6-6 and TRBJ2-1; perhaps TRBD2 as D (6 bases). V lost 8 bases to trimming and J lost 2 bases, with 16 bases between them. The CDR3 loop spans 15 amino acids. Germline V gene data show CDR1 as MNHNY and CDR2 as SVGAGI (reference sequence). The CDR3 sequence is CASLPGTPAYNEQFF. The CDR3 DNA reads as TGTGCCAGCCTACCCGGGACTCCCGCCTACAATGAGCAGTTCTTC.

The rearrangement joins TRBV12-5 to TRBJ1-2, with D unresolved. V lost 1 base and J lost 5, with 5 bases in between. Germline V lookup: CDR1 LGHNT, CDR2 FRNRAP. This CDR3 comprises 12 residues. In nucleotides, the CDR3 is TGTGCTAGTGGTTTGGGGATTTATGGCTACACCTTC. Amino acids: CASGLGIYGYTF.

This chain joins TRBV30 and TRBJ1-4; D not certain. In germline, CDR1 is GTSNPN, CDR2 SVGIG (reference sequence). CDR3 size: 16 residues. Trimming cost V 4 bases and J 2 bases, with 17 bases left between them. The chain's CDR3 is CAWKGPEGWTNEKLFF. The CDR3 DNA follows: TGTGCCTGGAAAGGTCCGGAAGGGTGGACTAATGAAAAACTGTTTTTT.

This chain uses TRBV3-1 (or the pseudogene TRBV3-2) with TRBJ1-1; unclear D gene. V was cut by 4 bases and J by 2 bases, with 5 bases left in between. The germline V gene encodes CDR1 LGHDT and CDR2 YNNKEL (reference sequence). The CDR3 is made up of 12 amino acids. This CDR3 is CASSLANTEAFF. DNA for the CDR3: TGTGCCAGCAGCCTTGCAAACACTGAAGCTTTCTTT.

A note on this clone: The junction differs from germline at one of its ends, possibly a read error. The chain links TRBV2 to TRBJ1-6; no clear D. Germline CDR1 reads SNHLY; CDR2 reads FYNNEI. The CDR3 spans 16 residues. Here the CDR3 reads CASSEIEGLNNLPLHF. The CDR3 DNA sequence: TGTGCCAGCAGTGAAATCGAGGGCCTTAATAATTTACCCCTCCACTTT.

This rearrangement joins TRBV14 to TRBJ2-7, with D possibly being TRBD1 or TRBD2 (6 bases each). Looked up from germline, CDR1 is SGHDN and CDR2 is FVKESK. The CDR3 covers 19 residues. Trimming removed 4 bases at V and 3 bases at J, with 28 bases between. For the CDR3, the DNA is TGTGCCAGCAGCCTCCTAGGGGGACTGGGGCTTTTCTCCGTCTACGAGCAGTACTTC. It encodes CASSLLGGLGLFSVYEQYF.

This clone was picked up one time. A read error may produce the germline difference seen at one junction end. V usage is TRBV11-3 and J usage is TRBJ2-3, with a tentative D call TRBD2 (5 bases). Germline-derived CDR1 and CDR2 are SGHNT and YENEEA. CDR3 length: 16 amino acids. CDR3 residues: CASSPGRGSSTDMQYF. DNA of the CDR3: TGTGCCAGCAGCCCAGGCCGCGGTTCTAGCACAGATATGCAGTATTTT.